These 27 T cell receptor beta chains share one sample of origin, sequenced in a study of human T cells and chemical hapten exposure. A single record per CDR3 protein comes from TCRdb applying MiXCR to the RACE reads. The sample yields 85,000 to 130,000 distinct CDR3 sequences, 10% to 15% seen once. The time point here: pre-sensitization, week 0. The treatment is: therapeutic diphenylcyclopropenone sensitization with weekly scalp DPC. This specimen was whole blood, taken in connection with sensitization to the hapten diphenylcyclopropenone (DPC). The receptors derive from a woman aged 45-60 years with alopecia areata. Some clones in this sample may be carry-over from other donors' samples.

This chain uses TRBV18 with TRBJ1-5; 11 nucleotides agree with TRBD1. V shed 1 base, J shed 4 bases, and the junction held 3 bases outside the gene matches. This CDR3 comprises 16 residues. Germline values: CDR1 KGHSH, CDR2 LQKENI. The CDR3 region is CASSPRTGGGNQPQHF. The CDR3 DNA reads as TGTGCCAGCTCACCACGGACAGGGGGCGGGAATCAGCCCCAGCATTTT.

The V gene is TRBV5-6, the J gene TRBJ2-3; 10 bases fit TRBD2. CDR3 length: 19 residues. Per the germline V gene, CDR1 is SGHDT and CDR2 is YYEEEE. Trimming took 0 bases from V and 0 from J; bases not matched to a gene: 10. For the CDR3, the DNA is TGTGCCAGCAGCTTGGAGGTCCTAGCGGGGGCTGTAAGCACAGATACGCAGTATTTT. Residues: CASSLEVLAGAVSTDTQYF.

The V and J genes are TRBV5-1 and TRBJ1-1; 8 bases map to TRBD1. There are 16 residues in the CDR3. Germline lookup yields CDR1 SGHRS and CDR2 YFSETQ. V lost 4 bases, J lost 5 bases, and 13 bases stayed unmatched. The CDR3 bases are TGCGCCAGCAGCCGCGGACAGGGCGCCTTGAGGACTGAAGCTTTCTTT. Its translation: CASSRGQGALRTEAFF. Together with reference TRBV5-1 and TRBJ1-1, the CDR3 gives the full variable domain: KAGVTQTPRYLIKTRGQQVTLSCSPISGHRSVSWYQQTPGQGLQFLFEYFSETQRNKGNFPGRFSGRQFSNSRSEMNVSTLELGDSALYLCASSRGQGALRTEAFFGQGTRLTVV.

This clonotype was found a few times. This rearrangement joins TRBV7-2 to TRBJ2-3, with TRBD2 identical over 8 bases. In germline, CDR1 is SGHTA, CDR2 FQGNSA. Trimming cost V 3 bases and J 6 bases; bases outside gene matches: 8. There are 15 residues in the CDR3. The CDR3 region has the DNA TGTGCCAGCAGCTTCCAGAGCGGGGGTAAGGATACGCAGTATTTT. Its protein is CASSFQSGGKDTQYF.

This clonotype was observed many times. J is TRBJ1-1 and V is TRBV12-3 or TRBV12-4; possible D gene TRBD1, 6 bases. Between the trimmed V and J ends, which lost 3 bases and 2 bases, there was a span of 7 bases. The CDR3 consists of 13 residues. The CDR3 loop reads CASSLTGNTEAFF. As DNA, the CDR3 is TGTGCCAGCAGTTTGACAGGTAACACTGAAGCTTTCTTT.

The chain links TRBV27 to TRBJ2-7; D is unclear. Germline CDR1 is MNHEY and CDR2 is SMNVEV (reference sequence). The length of the CDR3 is 14 residues. Trimming took off 3 bases at V and 2 bases at J, with 11 bases between the two ends. CDR3 sequence (DNA): TGTGCCAGCAGTTTCAGACCTGGAACCTACGAGCAGTACTTC. It codes for CASSFRPGTYEQYF.

This clonotype was recorded a few times. The chain couples TRBV2 to TRBJ2-5; 8 bases fit TRBD2. Germline loops: CDR1 SNHLY, CDR2 FYNNEI. This CDR3 region has 13 residues. The J segment lost 5 bases and the V segment lost 6 bases, leaving 5 bases of the junction unmatched. The CDR3 sequence: CASSKGLAETQYF. CDR3 coding DNA: TGTGCCAGCAGCAAAGGACTAGCCGAGACCCAGTACTTC. The entire variable domain, with the rest obtained from reference TRBV2 and TRBJ2-5, is as follows: EPEVTQTPSHQVTQMGQEVILRCVPISNHLYFYWYRQILGQKVEFLVSFYNNEISEKSEIFDDQFSVERPDGSNFTLKIRSTKLEDSAMYFCASSKGLAETQYFGPGTRLLVL.

This clonotype was counted many times. V is TRBV7-8 and J is TRBJ2-7; D is unresolved. This CDR3 is built from 15 residues. CDR1 SGHVS and CDR2 FQNEAQ come from the germline V gene. V lost 6 bases and J 1 base, leaving 16 bases between the germline ends. The CDR3 DNA reads as TGTGCCAGCAGTTTTGGACGGAGAAGATCCTACGAGCAGTACTTC. This sequence encodes CASSFGRRRSYEQYF.

This rearrangement joins TRBV7-6 to TRBJ2-1, with 7 bases lining up with TRBD2. The junction had 9 bases not matched to a gene; V was cut back by 4 bases and J by 6 bases. The CDR3 contains 15 residues. CDR1 and CDR2 (germline): SGHVS, FNYEAQ. In DNA, the CDR3 is TGTGCCAGCAGCTGGGGGGGAACCCAATTCAATGAGCAGTTCTTC. Translated: CASSWGGTQFNEQFF. Looking up the rest from reference TRBV7-6 and TRBJ2-1 gives the full variable domain: GAGVSQSPRYKVTKRGQDVALRCDPISGHVSLYWYRQALGQGPEFLTYFNYEAQQDKSGLPNDRFSAERPEGSISTLTIQRTEQRDSAMYRCASSWGGTQFNEQFFGPGTRLTVL.

The sample holds a few counts of this clonotype. The V gene is TRBV7-9, the J gene TRBJ2-3; a possible D gene is TRBD2 (6 bases). Trimming pared 1 base from V and 7 bases from J, leaving 12 bases between. This CDR3 is 14 amino acids long. Germline lookup yields CDR1 SEHNR and CDR2 FQNEAQ (reference sequence). The CDR3 nucleotides are TGTGCCAGCAGCTTAGGTGCGGGATCGAATACGCAGTATTTT. It codes for CASSLGAGSNTQYF.

As for this clonotype: Just one base apart from a much larger clone, this may be a read error. V gene TRBV19 combines with J gene TRBJ2-2; tentatively, D is TRBD1 (5 bases). This CDR3 has 13 amino acids. From germline, CDR1 is LNHDA and CDR2 SQIVND (reference sequence). V dropped 5 bases and J dropped 7 bases, with 11 bases sitting between them. The CDR3, as DNA: TGTGCCAGTAGTCTCCTGGACATCGGGGAGCTGTTTTTT. The encoded protein is CASSLLDIGELFF.

Many counts were recorded for this clonotype. V usage is TRBV5-1 and J usage is TRBJ2-3; 11 bases map to TRBD2. The CDR3 extends over 14 amino acids. Losses at the gene ends were 4 bases for V and 4 bases for J; bases not matched to a gene: 2. CDR1 and CDR2 (germline): SGHRS, YFSETQ. Written as DNA, the CDR3 is TGCGCCAGCAGCACTAGCGGGAGCCCAGATACGCAGTATTTT. It specifies CASSTSGSPDTQYF.

This clonotype appeared many times. The chain uses TRBV19 and TRBJ1-1; weak D call: TRBD1 (5 bases). Trimming pared 4 bases from V and 5 bases from J, leaving 14 bases between. Germline V gives CDR1 LNHDA, CDR2 SQIVND (reference sequence). The CDR3 runs 14 residues. The CDR3 region has the DNA TGTGCCAGTAGTAGGGGCCCCGCAAGGACTGAAGCTTTCTTT. This translates into CASSRGPARTEAFF.

Many counts were recorded for this clonotype. The rearrangement joins TRBV20-1 to TRBJ2-7; 7 bases are a match to TRBD2. Looked up from germline, CDR1 is DFQATT and CDR2 is SNEGSKA (reference sequence). V dropped 4 bases and J dropped 3; count of bases not matched to a gene: 6. The CDR3 runs 13 residues. CDR3 sequence (DNA): TGCAGTGCTATAAGGCTAGCGGACTACGAGCAGTACTTC. Amino acids: CSAIRLADYEQYF.

This chain uses TRBV29-1 with TRBJ2-7; 9 positions agree with TRBD1. Germline loops: CDR1 SQVTM, CDR2 ANQGSEA. The CDR3 has 13 residues. V lost 7 bases to trimming and J lost 0 bases; unmatched junction nucleotides: 4. The CDR3 DNA reads as TGCAGCGCGGGGACAGGGCCCTCCTACGAGCAGTACTTC. Protein: CSAGTGPSYEQYF.

This sequence joins TRBV29-1 and TRBJ2-5, with D possibly matching TRBD1 (6 bases). V dropped 7 bases and J dropped 2 bases, with 14 bases sitting between them. The CDR3 has 13 amino acids. Germline V gene data show CDR1 as SQVTM and CDR2 as ANQGSEA. The CDR3 nucleotides are TGCAGCGGGGAACAGGGTTGGCAAGAGACCCAGTACTTC. Translated: CSGEQGWQETQYF.

The chain couples TRBV12-3 or TRBV12-4 to TRBJ1-2; 8 nucleotides match TRBD1. The CDR3 runs 14 residues. The V gene end was trimmed by 5 bases and the J gene end by 4 bases; junction bases not matched to a gene: 6. The CDR3 reads CASSTTTGGYGYTF. The CDR3 coding sequence is TGTGCCAGCAGTACAACCACAGGGGGCTATGGCTACACCTTC.

This clonotype was counted a few times. The CDR3 DNA reads as TGCGCCAGCAGCCCCCCGCTTCAGGGAGAATCATATGGCTACACCTTC. It codes for CASSPPLQGESYGYTF. The V call is TRBV4-1, the J call TRBJ1-2; D is possibly TRBD1 (5 bases). CDR3 size: 16 residues. The germline gives CDR1 MGHRA, CDR2 YSYEKL. The V end was cut by 4 bases, the J end by 5 bases, with 20 bases between.

The chain carries TRBV7-2 and TRBJ2-7; D is perhaps TRBD1 (5 bases). Germline assignment: CDR1 SGHTA and CDR2 FQGNSA. V lost 3 bases, J lost 1 base, and 7 bases lay in between. The CDR3 loop spans 13 amino acids. For the CDR3, the DNA is TGTGCCAGCAGCTTTACAGGTTCCTACGAGCAGTACTTC. This codes for CASSFTGSYEQYF.

In this sample, this clonotype turned up many times. The chain has TRBV7-9 and TRBJ1-4; D gene unclear. This CDR3 region has 14 residues. Germline V gives CDR1 SEHNR, CDR2 FQNEAQ (reference sequence). Trimming pared 1 base from V and 10 bases from J, leaving 13 bases between. The CDR3: CASSLDGPPVKLFF. As DNA, the CDR3 is TGTGCCAGCAGCTTAGATGGGCCCCCCGTAAAACTGTTTTTT.

This clonotype occurred a few times. The chain recombines TRBV7-6 with TRBJ2-1; the match to TRBD2 covers 10 bases. Germline V CDR1 and CDR2: SGHVS, FNYEAQ. With V trimmed by 4 bases and J by 7 bases, 19 bases remained unmatched. This CDR3 comprises 19 residues. CDR3 in DNA: TGTGCCAGCAGCTCTCGTACAAGAGACCTAGCGGGGGCTAGGAATGAGCAGTTCTTC. Translation gives CASSSRTRDLAGARNEQFF. The full variable domain, with the rest looked up from reference TRBV7-6 and TRBJ2-1, is GAGVSQSPRYKVTKRGQDVALRCDPISGHVSLYWYRQALGQGPEFLTYFNYEAQQDKSGLPNDRFSAERPEGSISTLTIQRTEQRDSAMYRCASSSRTRDLAGARNEQFFGPGTRLTVL.

This clonotype has a handful of counts. The chain links TRBV27 to TRBJ2-7; 7 bases match TRBD1. CDR3 size: 14 residues. Trimming removed 4 bases from V and 3 bases from J; junction bases left unmatched: 6. Germline values: CDR1 MNHEY, CDR2 SMNVEV (reference sequence). In DNA, the CDR3 is TGTGCCAGCAGTTCCAGGGACAGCTTCTACGAGCAGTACTTC. Residues: CASSSRDSFYEQYF.

This clonotype was picked up many times. The chain uses TRBV7-7 and TRBJ2-1; 8 bases align to TRBD2. V lost 1 base and J lost 1; bases outside the gene matches: 12. This CDR3 has 19 amino acids. From germline, CDR1 is SSHAT and CDR2 FNYEAQ (reference sequence). The CDR3 DNA reads TGTGCCAGCAGCTTAGGAGGGTTAGGGAGCGGGAGATCCTACAATGAGCAGTTCTTC. Translating gives CASSLGGLGSGRSYNEQFF.

In this sample, this clonotype turned up a few times. V and J are TRBV11-2 and TRBJ2-7; D gene uncertain. This CDR3 comprises 14 residues. Germline V lookup: CDR1 SGHAT, CDR2 FQNNGV. V shed 0 bases and J shed 3 bases, with 9 bases lying between them. In DNA, the CDR3 is TGTGCCAGCAGCTTAGATCGGATTTTCTACGAGCAGTACTTC. Protein product: CASSLDRIFYEQYF.

This clonotype was counted ten times or more. The rearrangement uses TRBV20-1 and TRBJ2-1, with 8 positions matching TRBD2. With 0 bases clipped from V and 9 bases from J, the junction kept 10 bases outside the gene matches. The CDR3 sequence is 15 residues long. The germline V gene has CDR1 DFQATT and CDR2 SNEGSKA (reference sequence). The CDR3 DNA is TGCAGTGCTAGAGATTTCGGACTAGCATCCCGTGAGCAGTTCTTC. This sequence encodes CSARDFGLASREQFF.

This clonotype was seen a handful of times. The J gene is TRBJ1-3, the V gene TRBV20-1; D gene unclear. V was shortened by 0 bases and J by 5 bases, with 11 bases between the two germline ends. CDR3 size: 14 residues. Germline V lookup: CDR1 DFQATT, CDR2 SNEGSKA (reference sequence). CDR3 loop: CSARDPTVRNTIYF. CDR3 coding DNA: TGCAGTGCTAGAGATCCCACAGTTAGAAACACCATATATTTT.

The genes are TRBV20-1 and TRBJ1-1, with 7 bases identical to TRBD1. CDR3 length equals 13 residues. Germline trimming cut 6 bases from V and 0 bases from J; bases unmatched to any gene: 4. The V gene's germline CDR1 is DFQATT and CDR2 SNEGSKA (reference sequence). CDR3 in DNA: TGCAGTGCCTGGGACAGCATGAACACTGAAGCTTTCTTT. Translation gives CSAWDSMNTEAFF.